The present entry profiles one T cell receptor beta chain with its context. The target antigen is unknown. The data originate from a study of radiation and T cells in renal cell carcinoma. Overall study context: Nephrectomy followed 15 Gy stereotactic body radiation by 4 weeks.

Time point described: baseline pretreatment blood. Regarding treatment: 15 Gy SBRT to primary tumor, nephrectomy 4 weeks later. The tumor was a clear cell renal cell carcinoma. Study results and limitations: Baseline intratumoral clonotype presence is unknown without pretreatment biopsies. From baseline, blood top tumor clonotypes peaked at 2 weeks post-radiation.

Repertoires were generated with immunoSEQ multiplex PCR, while TCRdb's copy carries only in-frame clones and drops some. The sample contains 130,000 or so clones, roughly 84% of which appear only once. V was clipped by 0 bases and J by 5 bases; unmatched bases: 19. Germline V gene lookup returns CDR1 LNHNV and CDR2 YYDKDF (reference sequence). The length of the CDR3 is 20 residues. The sequence was collected from a woman between 45 and 65 years old with renal cell carcinoma. This chain joins TRBV15 and TRBJ2-1, with 7 positions matching TRBD2. Material: blood, obtained from a patient whose treatment included radiotherapy and nephrectomy. The CDR3 region has the DNA TGTGCCACCAGCAGAGATATGGGAACAGCGGGGAACCCCCTAGACAATGAGCAGTTCTTC. Translated, it gives CATSRDMGTAGNPLDNEQFF. The full variable domain, rest sourced from reference TRBV15 and TRBJ2-1, is DAMVIQNPRYQVTQFGKPVTLSCSQTLNHNVMYWYQQKSSQAPKLLFHYYDKDFNNEADTPDNFQSRRPNTSFCFLDIRSPGLGDTAMYLCATSRDMGTAGNPLDNEQFFGPGTRLTVL.